These T cell receptor beta chains were read from a single sample in a study of STAT5B mutations in CD4+ large granular lymphocyte leukemia. Only in-frame clones appear in the TCRdb table, and some are missing; sequencing was by immunoSEQ multiplex PCR. The table has around 30,000 clones, about 76% seen once. The sequenced sample was CD4+ T cells from blood buffy coats. Receptors were obtained from a human donor in good health. CDR3s include the opening cysteine and the closing phenylalanine or tryptophan. D genes are given only for firm matches. Rows may omit the clone size; those that give it use once, few, many or a size class.

d_call: NA; clone_size: NA; j_call: TRBJ2-3; cdr3_length: 12; v_call: TRBV5-4; cdr3_nt: TGTGCCAGCAGCTTGCGGCCGGATACGCAGTATTTT; cdr3_aa: CASSLRPDTQYF
d_call: NA; clone_size: NA; j_call: TRBJ1-1; cdr3_length: 13; v_call: TRBV7-2; cdr3_nt: TGTGCCAGCAGCTTGGCCCCAAGGCCCGAGGCTTTCTTT; cdr3_aa: CASSLAPRPEAFF
d_call: TRBD2; clone_size: NA; j_call: TRBJ2-2; cdr3_length: 15; v_call: TRBV10-3; cdr3_nt: TGTGCCATCAGTGGGCTAGCGGGGGCTGGTGGGGAGCTGTTTTTT; cdr3_aa: CAISGLAGAGGELFF
d_call: TRBD1; clone_size: NA; j_call: TRBJ1-5; cdr3_length: 15; v_call: TRBV6-5; cdr3_nt: TGTGCCAGCAGCCAAGGACAGGGGGTAGATCAGCCCCAGCATTTT; cdr3_aa: CASSQGQGVDQPQHF
d_call: NA; clone_size: NA; j_call: TRBJ1-2; cdr3_length: 13; v_call: TRBV18; cdr3_nt: TGTGCCAGCTCACCCGTGGGGGAGGATGGCTACACCTTC; cdr3_aa: CASSPVGEDGYTF
d_call: NA; clone_size: NA; j_call: TRBJ2-1; cdr3_length: 24; v_call: TRBV1; cdr3_nt: NA; cdr3_aa: CTSSQDPRGPAGQGAVLRTREQFF
d_call: NA; clone_size: NA; j_call: TRBJ1-3; cdr3_length: 13; v_call: TRBV28; cdr3_nt: TGTGCCAGCACGGACAGCCTGAGAAACACCATATATTTT; cdr3_aa: CASTDSLRNTIYF
d_call: NA; clone_size: NA; j_call: TRBJ1-2; cdr3_length: 13; v_call: TRBV9; cdr3_nt: TGTGCCAGCACCCGCGGGGAAAGCTATGGCTACACCTTC; cdr3_aa: CASTRGESYGYTF
d_call: NA; clone_size: NA; j_call: TRBJ2-7; cdr3_length: 14; v_call: TRBV27; cdr3_nt: TGTGCCAGCAGTTTGCTCGACAGGATGGGGGAGCAGTACTTC; cdr3_aa: CASSLLDRMGEQYF
d_call: NA; clone_size: few; j_call: TRBJ2-3; cdr3_length: 15; v_call: TRBV5-6; cdr3_nt: TGTGCCAGCAGCTTCCCCACAGGTTCCCCTGATACGCAGTATTTT; cdr3_aa: CASSFPTGSPDTQYF
d_call: TRBD2; clone_size: once; j_call: TRBJ2-3; cdr3_length: 15; v_call: TRBV11-2; cdr3_nt: TGTGCCAGCAGCTTAAATCCTAGCGGTACAGATACGCAGTATTTT; cdr3_aa: CASSLNPSGTDTQYF
d_call: NA; clone_size: medium-sized; j_call: TRBJ2-5; cdr3_length: 15; v_call: TRBV4-2; cdr3_nt: TGTGCCAGCAGCCAAGATGGGGGGATAGGGGGGACCCAGTACTTC; cdr3_aa: CASSQDGGIGGTQYF
d_call: TRBD1; clone_size: NA; j_call: TRBJ2-2; cdr3_length: 16; v_call: TRBV11-1; cdr3_nt: TGTGCCAGCAGCTTATTGCAGGGGGTTAACACCGGGGAGCTGTTTTTT; cdr3_aa: CASSLLQGVNTGELFF
d_call: NA; clone_size: NA; j_call: TRBJ1-5; cdr3_length: 18; v_call: TRBV6-1; cdr3_nt: TGTGCCAGCAGTGAAGCGGTACCCGGGCTCCCCCCAAATCAGCCCCAGCATTTT; cdr3_aa: CASSEAVPGLPPNQPQHF
d_call: TRBD1; clone_size: NA; j_call: TRBJ1-2; cdr3_length: 14; v_call: TRBV2; cdr3_nt: TGTGCCAGCAGTTCCCAGGGGGCTAACTATGGCTACACCTTC; cdr3_aa: CASSSQGANYGYTF
d_call: TRBD2; clone_size: NA; j_call: TRBJ2-5; cdr3_length: 15; v_call: TRBV6-1; cdr3_nt: TGTGCCAGCAGTGATACTAGCGGGGGAAGAGAGACCCAGTACTTC; cdr3_aa: CASSDTSGGRETQYF
d_call: TRBD2; clone_size: NA; j_call: TRBJ2-5; cdr3_length: 16; v_call: TRBV5-4; cdr3_nt: TGTGCCAGCAGCGCCCCCCGTAGCGGGGGGGTTGAGACCCAGTACTTC; cdr3_aa: CASSAPRSGGVETQYF
d_call: TRBD1; clone_size: NA; j_call: TRBJ1-5; cdr3_length: 14; v_call: TRBV6-5; cdr3_nt: TGTGCCGCTACTGGGACAGGGAACAATCAGCCCCAGCATTTT; cdr3_aa: CAATGTGNNQPQHF
d_call: TRBD2; clone_size: NA; j_call: TRBJ2-7; cdr3_length: 17; v_call: TRBV11-2; cdr3_nt: TGTGCCAGCAGCTCCGAATCGGGCACTAGCGGGAGGGCAAAGCAGTACTTC; cdr3_aa: CASSSESGTSGRAKQYF
d_call: TRBD2; clone_size: NA; j_call: TRBJ2-5; cdr3_length: 14; v_call: TRBV29-1; cdr3_nt: TGCAGCGCAAAGCGGGGGGGGAGCCAAGAGACCCAGTACTTC; cdr3_aa: CSAKRGGSQETQYF
d_call: NA; clone_size: NA; j_call: TRBJ2-7; cdr3_length: 11; v_call: TRBV7-8; cdr3_nt: TGTGCCAGCAGGGCTTTGGACGAGCAGTACTTC; cdr3_aa: CASRALDEQYF
d_call: NA; clone_size: NA; j_call: TRBJ1-2; cdr3_length: 14; v_call: TRBV19; cdr3_nt: TGTGCCAGTAGTATAGGGGGAGGGAACTATGGCTACACCTTC; cdr3_aa: CASSIGGGNYGYTF
d_call: NA; clone_size: NA; j_call: TRBJ2-1; cdr3_length: 15; v_call: TRBV9; cdr3_nt: TGTGCCAGCAGCGTAGTGGGGAGCTCCTACAATGAGCAGTTCTTC; cdr3_aa: CASSVVGSSYNEQFF
d_call: NA; clone_size: NA; j_call: TRBJ1-6; cdr3_length: 13; v_call: TRBV19; cdr3_nt: TGTGCCAGTAGTATCGGACCGAATTCACCCCTCCACTTT; cdr3_aa: CASSIGPNSPLHF
d_call: TRBD2; clone_size: NA; j_call: TRBJ2-3; cdr3_length: 16; v_call: TRBV10-3; cdr3_nt: TGTGCCATCAGTGAGAGTCGCGGGGGGACAACAGATACGCAGTATTTT; cdr3_aa: CAISESRGGTTDTQYF
d_call: TRBD2; clone_size: NA; j_call: TRBJ2-5; cdr3_length: 15; v_call: TRBV7-7; cdr3_nt: TGTGCTAGCAGCTCACTAGCGGGGGGGGGCGAGACCCAGTACTTC; cdr3_aa: CASSSLAGGGETQYF
d_call: NA; clone_size: few; j_call: TRBJ1-5; cdr3_length: 14; v_call: TRBV6-1; cdr3_nt: TGTGCCAGCAGTGATTTCGTTAGCAATCAGCCCCAGCATTTT; cdr3_aa: CASSDFVSNQPQHF
d_call: NA; clone_size: NA; j_call: TRBJ2-1; cdr3_length: 14; v_call: TRBV28; cdr3_nt: TGTGCCAGCACAATCCAGGGCGCCTACAATGAGCAGTTCTTC; cdr3_aa: CASTIQGAYNEQFF
d_call: TRBD1; clone_size: NA; j_call: TRBJ1-3; cdr3_length: 15; v_call: TRBV13; cdr3_nt: TGTGCCAGCAGCTTTGGGACAGTGGGTGGAAACACCATATATTTT; cdr3_aa: CASSFGTVGGNTIYF
d_call: NA; clone_size: few; j_call: TRBJ2-5; cdr3_length: 14; v_call: TRBV30; cdr3_nt: TGTGCCTGGAGTGGGGGTCGGAGGCAAGAGACCCAGTACTTC; cdr3_aa: CAWSGGRRQETQYF
d_call: NA; clone_size: NA; j_call: TRBJ2-3; cdr3_length: 13; v_call: TRBV7-2; cdr3_nt: TGTGCCAGCAGCCCTGACCCCACAGATACGCAGTATTTT; cdr3_aa: CASSPDPTDTQYF
d_call: NA; clone_size: once; j_call: TRBJ2-5; cdr3_length: 11; v_call: TRBV28; cdr3_nt: TGTGCCAGCAGTTTAAGGGAGACCCAGTACTTC; cdr3_aa: CASSLRETQYF
d_call: NA; clone_size: few; j_call: TRBJ1-2; cdr3_length: 14; v_call: TRBV19; cdr3_nt: TGTGCCAGTAGTATAGGACGAGGGGGATATGGCTACACCTTC; cdr3_aa: CASSIGRGGYGYTF